This T cell receptor beta chain was identified during a study of shared clonotypes between healthy human individuals. Overall study: The donors, two women and a few men, were aged 18 to 49. Used for every donor were three CD4 naive, three CD4 memory, two CD8 naive and one CD8 memory plate. Findings and caveats of the study: Memory subsets generally showed smaller estimated richness than naive subsets did.

CD45RO negativity and positive selection for CCR7 defined naive CD8 cells, a population that excluded terminally differentiated effector memory CD45RA+ cells. Comment on this clone: Its specificity is not known.

Replicate PCRs run on sorted subsets employed approximately 0.2 ug DNA, approximately 30,000 T cell genomes. Assay: immunoSEQ multiplex PCR; the TCRdb copy retains only in-frame clones and omits some. The table includes fewer than 1 million clones, 90% to 98% detected once. The CDR3 is 16 amino acids. V dropped 2 bases and J dropped 1; count of bases not matched to a gene: 8. CDR1 and CDR2 (germline): SGHKS, YYEKEE (reference sequence). The chain carries TRBV5-5 and TRBJ2-5, with 7 bases aligning to TRBD2. This TCR was recovered from a man aged 30 to 39 in good health. Sequencing input: naive CD8+ T cells sorted from blood. DNA for the CDR3: TGTGCCAGCAGCTTCGGCAGGGAGGGCCCCCAAGAGACCCAGTACTTC. Protein product: CASSFGREGPQETQYF.